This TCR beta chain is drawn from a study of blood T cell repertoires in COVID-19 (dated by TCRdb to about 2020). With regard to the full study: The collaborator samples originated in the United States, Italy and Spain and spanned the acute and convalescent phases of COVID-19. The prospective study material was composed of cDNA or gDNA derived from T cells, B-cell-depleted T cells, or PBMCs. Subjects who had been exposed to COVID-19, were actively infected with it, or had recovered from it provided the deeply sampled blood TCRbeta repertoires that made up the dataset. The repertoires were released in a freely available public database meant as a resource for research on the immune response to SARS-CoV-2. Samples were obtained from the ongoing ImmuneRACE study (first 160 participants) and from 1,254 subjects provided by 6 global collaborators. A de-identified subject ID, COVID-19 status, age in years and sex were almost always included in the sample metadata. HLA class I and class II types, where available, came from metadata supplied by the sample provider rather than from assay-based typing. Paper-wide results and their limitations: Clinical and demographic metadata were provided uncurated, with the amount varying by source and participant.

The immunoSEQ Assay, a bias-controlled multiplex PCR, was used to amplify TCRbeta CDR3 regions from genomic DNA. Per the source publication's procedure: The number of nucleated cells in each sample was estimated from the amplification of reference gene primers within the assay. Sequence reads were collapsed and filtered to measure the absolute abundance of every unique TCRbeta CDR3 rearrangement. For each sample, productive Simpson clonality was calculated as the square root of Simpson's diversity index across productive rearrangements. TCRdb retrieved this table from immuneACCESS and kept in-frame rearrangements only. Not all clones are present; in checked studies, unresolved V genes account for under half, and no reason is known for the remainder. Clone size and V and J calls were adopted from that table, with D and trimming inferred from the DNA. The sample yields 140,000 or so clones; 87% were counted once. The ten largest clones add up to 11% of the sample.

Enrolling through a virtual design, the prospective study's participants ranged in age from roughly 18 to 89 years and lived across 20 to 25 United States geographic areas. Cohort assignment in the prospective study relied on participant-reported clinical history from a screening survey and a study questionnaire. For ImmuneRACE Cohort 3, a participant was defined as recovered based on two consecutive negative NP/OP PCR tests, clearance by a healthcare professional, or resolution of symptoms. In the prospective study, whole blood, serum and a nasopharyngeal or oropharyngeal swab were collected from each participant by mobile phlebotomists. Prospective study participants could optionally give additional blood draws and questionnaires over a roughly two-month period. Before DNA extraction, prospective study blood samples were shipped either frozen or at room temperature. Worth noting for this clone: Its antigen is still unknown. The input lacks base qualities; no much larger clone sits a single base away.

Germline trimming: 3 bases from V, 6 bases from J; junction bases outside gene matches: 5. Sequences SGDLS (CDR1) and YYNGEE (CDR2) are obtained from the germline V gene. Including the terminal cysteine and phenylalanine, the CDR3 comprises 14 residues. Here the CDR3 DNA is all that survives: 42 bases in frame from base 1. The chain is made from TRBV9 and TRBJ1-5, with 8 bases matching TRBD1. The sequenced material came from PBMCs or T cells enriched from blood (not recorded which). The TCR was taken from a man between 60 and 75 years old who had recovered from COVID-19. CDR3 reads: CASSAQGAGQPQHF. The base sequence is TGTGCCAGCAGCGCCCAGGGGGCAGGTCAGCCCCAGCATTTT.